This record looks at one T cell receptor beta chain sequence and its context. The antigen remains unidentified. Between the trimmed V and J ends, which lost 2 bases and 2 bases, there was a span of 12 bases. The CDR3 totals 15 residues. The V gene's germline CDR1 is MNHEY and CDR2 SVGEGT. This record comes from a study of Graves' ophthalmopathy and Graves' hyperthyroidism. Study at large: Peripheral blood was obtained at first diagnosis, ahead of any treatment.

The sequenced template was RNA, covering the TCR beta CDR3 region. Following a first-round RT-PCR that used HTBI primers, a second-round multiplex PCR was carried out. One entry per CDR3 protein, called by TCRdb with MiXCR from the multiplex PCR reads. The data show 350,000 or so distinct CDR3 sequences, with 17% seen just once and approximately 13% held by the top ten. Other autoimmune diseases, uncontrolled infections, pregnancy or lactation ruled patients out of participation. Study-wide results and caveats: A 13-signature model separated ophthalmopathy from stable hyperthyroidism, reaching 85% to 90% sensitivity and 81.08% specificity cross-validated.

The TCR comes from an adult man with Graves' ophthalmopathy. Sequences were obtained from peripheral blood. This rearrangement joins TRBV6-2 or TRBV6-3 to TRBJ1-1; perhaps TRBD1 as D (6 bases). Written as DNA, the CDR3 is TGTGCCAGCAGTTACCCGGACAGACCTAACACTGAAGCTTTCTTT. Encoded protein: CASSYPDRPNTEAFF.